Each of the 5 T cell receptor beta chains below was sequenced from the same sample in a study of cytomegalovirus exposure and HLA in healthy donors. Use of 60 Vbeta and 13 Jbeta primers characterized the PCR. This table comes from immunoSEQ multiplex PCR, and its TCRdb copy is limited to in-frame clones, with some not included. The profile covers roughly 100,000 clones, with under 80% appearing a single time and under 4% taken by the ten largest. The sample taken for sequencing was PBMCs. The receptors here all came from a man aged 60 to 75 in good health and CMV-seronegative.

The chain links TRBV5-6 to TRBJ1-2, with TRBD1 identical over 10 bases. Germline loops: CDR1 SGHDT, CDR2 YYEEEE. The CDR3 spans 16 residues. Losses at the gene ends were 4 bases for V and 2 bases for J; bases not matched to a gene: 8. CDR3 DNA sequence: TGTGCCAGCAGCCCGAAGGACAGGGGGTACAACTATGGCTACACCTTC. Its protein product is CASSPKDRGYNYGYTF.

This chain connects TRBV12-5 to TRBJ2-2; the D is unclear. Trimming removed 6 bases at V and 8 bases at J, with 10 bases between. The CDR3 extends over 12 amino acids. The germline CDR1 and CDR2 sequences are LGHNT and FRNRAP. CDR3 protein: CASGLSFGELFF. Written as DNA, the CDR3 is TGTGCTAGTGGCCTTAGTTTTGGGGAGCTGTTTTTT.

The chain recombines TRBV10-3 with TRBJ1-2, with 9 bases that match TRBD1. V shed 6 bases and J 5 bases; nucleotides not matched to a gene: 10. The CDR3 runs 15 residues. CDR1 is ENHRY and CDR2 is SYGVKD in the germline V gene. CDR3 residues: CAISDGTQGAYGYTF. The CDR3 DNA is TGTGCCATCAGCGACGGGACACAGGGGGCATATGGCTACACCTTC.

The rearrangement uses TRBV7-3 and TRBJ2-1, with 8 bases that match TRBD2. V shed 2 bases, J shed 7 bases, and the junction held 10 bases outside the gene matches. This CDR3 comprises 16 residues. Germline V gives CDR1 SGHTA, CDR2 FQGTGA. The CDR3 DNA is TGTGCCAGCAGCTTATTTGGTAGCGGGGAGAATAATGAGCAGTTCTTC. Translating gives CASSLFGSGENNEQFF.

This clone was observed a single time. The same CDR3 is also encoded by other DNA sequences in this sample. The V and J genes are TRBV5-1 and TRBJ1-2, with TRBD1 matching over 7 bases. V trimming: 4 bases; J trimming: 5 bases; junction bases outside the gene matches: 5. The CDR3 loop spans 13 amino acids. The germline V gene has CDR1 SGHRS and CDR2 YFSETQ. For the CDR3, the DNA is TGCGCCAGCAGCCCCGACAGGGAATATGGCTACACCTTC. It translates to CASSPDREYGYTF.